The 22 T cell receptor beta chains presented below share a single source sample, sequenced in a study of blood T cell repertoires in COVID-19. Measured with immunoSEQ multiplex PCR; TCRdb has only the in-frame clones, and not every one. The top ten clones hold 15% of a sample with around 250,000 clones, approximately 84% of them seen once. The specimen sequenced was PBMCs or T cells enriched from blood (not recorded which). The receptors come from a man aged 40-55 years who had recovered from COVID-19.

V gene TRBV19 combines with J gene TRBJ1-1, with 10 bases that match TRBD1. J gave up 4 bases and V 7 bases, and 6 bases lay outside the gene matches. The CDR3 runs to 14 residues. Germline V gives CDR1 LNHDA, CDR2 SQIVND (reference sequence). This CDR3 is CASTRWTGGTEAFF. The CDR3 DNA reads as TGTGCCAGTACGCGTTGGACAGGGGGCACTGAAGCTTTCTTT.

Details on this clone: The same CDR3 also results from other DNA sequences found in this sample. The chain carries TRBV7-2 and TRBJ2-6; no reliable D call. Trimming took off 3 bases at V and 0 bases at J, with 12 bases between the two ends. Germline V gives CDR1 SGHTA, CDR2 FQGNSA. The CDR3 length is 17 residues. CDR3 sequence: CASSFRGSSSGANVLTF. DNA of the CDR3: TGTGCCAGCAGCTTCCGTGGATCTAGCTCTGGGGCCAACGTCCTGACTTTC.

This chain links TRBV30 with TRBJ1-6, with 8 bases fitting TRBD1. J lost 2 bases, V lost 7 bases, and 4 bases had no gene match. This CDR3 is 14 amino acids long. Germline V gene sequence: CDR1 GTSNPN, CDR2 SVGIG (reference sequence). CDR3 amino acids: CASSGGPYNSPLHF. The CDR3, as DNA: TGTGCCTCGTCAGGGGGCCCCTATAATTCACCCCTCCACTTT.

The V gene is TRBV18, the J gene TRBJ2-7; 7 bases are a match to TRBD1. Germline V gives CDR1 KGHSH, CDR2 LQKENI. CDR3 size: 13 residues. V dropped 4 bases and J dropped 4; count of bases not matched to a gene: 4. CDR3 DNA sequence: TGTGCCAGCTCACGGGACAGAATTTACGAGCAGTACTTC. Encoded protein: CASSRDRIYEQYF.

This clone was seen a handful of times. The CDR3 spells CAIRGQTSNYGYTF. CDR3 DNA: TGTGCCATCAGGGGACAGACTTCTAACTATGGCTACACCTTC. The genes are TRBV10-3 and TRBJ1-2, with TRBD1 identical over 7 bases. The CDR3 runs to 14 residues. Germline CDR1 is ENHRY and CDR2 is SYGVKD. Trimming took 6 bases from V and 0 from J; bases not matched to a gene: 4.

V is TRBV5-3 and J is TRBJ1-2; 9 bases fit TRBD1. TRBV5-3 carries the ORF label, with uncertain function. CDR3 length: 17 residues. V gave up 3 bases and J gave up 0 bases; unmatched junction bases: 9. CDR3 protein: CARSSPGQGKANYGYTF. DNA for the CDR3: TGTGCCAGAAGCTCGCCGGGACAGGGTAAAGCTAACTATGGCTACACCTTC.

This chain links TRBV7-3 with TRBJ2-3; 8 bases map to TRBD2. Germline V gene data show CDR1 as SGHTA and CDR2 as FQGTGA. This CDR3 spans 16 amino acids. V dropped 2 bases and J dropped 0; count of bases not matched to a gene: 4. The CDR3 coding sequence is TGTGCCAGCAGCTTACTAACTAGCGGAAGCACAGATACGCAGTATTTT. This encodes CASSLLTSGSTDTQYF.

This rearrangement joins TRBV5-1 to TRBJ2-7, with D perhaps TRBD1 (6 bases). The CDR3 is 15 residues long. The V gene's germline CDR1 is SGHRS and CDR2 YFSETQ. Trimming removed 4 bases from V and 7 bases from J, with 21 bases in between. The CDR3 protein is CASSPQGNRAGEQYF. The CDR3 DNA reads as TGCGCCAGCAGCCCTCAAGGGAACAGGGCAGGTGAGCAGTACTTC.

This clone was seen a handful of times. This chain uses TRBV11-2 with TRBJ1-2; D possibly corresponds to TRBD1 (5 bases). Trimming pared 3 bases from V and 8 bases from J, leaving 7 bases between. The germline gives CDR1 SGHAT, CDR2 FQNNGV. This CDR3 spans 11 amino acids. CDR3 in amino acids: CASSFRGGYTF. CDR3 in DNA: TGTGCCAGCAGCTTTAGGGGCGGCTACACCTTC.

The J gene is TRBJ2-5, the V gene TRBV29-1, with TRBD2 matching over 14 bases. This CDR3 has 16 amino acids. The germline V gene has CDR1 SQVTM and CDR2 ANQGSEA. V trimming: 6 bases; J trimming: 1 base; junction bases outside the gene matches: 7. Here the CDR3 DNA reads TGCAGCGTGGGGCTGACTAGCGGGAGGGCCCAAGAGACCCAGTACTTC. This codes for CSVGLTSGRAQETQYF. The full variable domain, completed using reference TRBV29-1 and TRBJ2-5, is SAVISQKPSRDICQRGTSLTIQCQVDSQVTMMFWYRQQPGQSLTLIATANQGSEATYESGFVIDKFPISRPNLTFSTLTVSNMSPEDSSIYLCSVGLTSGRAQETQYFGPGTRLLVL.

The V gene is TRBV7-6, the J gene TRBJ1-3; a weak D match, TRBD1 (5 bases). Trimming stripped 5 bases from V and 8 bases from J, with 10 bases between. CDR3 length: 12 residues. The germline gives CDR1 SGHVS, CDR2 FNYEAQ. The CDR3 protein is CASSLGGDTIYF. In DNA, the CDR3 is TGTGCCAGCAGCCTGGGGGGGGACACCATATATTTT.

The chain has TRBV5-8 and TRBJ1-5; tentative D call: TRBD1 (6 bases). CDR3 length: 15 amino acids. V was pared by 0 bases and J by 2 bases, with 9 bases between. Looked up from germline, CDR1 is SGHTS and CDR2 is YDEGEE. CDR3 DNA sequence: TGTGCCAGCAGCTTGGTATCAGGGGGCAATCAGCCCCAGCATTTT. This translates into CASSLVSGGNQPQHF.

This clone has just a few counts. For the CDR3, the DNA is TGTGCCAGCAGTGACACGACCGGGACAAGGGGAAACACCATATATTTT. Amino acids: CASSDTTGTRGNTIYF. V is TRBV6-2 or TRBV6-3 and J is TRBJ1-3; maybe TRBD1 (6 bases). CDR3 length: 16 amino acids. V lost 5 bases, J lost 4 bases, and 18 bases lay in between. Germline assignment: CDR1 MNHEY and CDR2 SVGEGT.

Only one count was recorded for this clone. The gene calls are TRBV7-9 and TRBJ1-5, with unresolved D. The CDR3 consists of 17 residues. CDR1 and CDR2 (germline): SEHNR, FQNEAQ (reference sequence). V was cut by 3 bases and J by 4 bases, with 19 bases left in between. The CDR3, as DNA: TGTGCCAGCAGCTTCACGAGAGGAGCCTACGGGAATCAGCCCCAGCATTTT. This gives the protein CASSFTRGAYGNQPQHF.

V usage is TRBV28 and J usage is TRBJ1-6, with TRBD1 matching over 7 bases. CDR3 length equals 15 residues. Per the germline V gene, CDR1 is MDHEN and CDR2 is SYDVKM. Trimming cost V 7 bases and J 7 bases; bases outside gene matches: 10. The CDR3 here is CASIPGGTPNSPLHF. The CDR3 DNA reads TGTGCCAGCATCCCAGGGGGGACACCGAATTCACCCCTCCACTTT.

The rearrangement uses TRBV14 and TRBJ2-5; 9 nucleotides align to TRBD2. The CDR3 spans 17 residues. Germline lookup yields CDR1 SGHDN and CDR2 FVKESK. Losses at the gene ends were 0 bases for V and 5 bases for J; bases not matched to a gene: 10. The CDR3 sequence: CASSQDGSSGGFETQYF. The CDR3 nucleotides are TGTGCCAGCAGCCAAGATGGAAGTAGCGGGGGTTTTGAGACCCAGTACTTC.

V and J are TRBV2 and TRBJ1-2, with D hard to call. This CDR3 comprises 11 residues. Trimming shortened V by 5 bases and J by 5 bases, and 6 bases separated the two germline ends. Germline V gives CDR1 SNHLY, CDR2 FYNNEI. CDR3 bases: TGTGCCAGCAGTCGGAGATATGGCTACACCTTC. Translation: CASSRRYGYTF.

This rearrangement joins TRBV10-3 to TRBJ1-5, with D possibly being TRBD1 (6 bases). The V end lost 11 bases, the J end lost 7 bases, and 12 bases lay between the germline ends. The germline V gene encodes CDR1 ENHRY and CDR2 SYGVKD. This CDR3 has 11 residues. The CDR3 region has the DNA TGTGCCCCGGGGGGCCAGCAGCCCCAGCATTTT. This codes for CAPGGQQPQHF.

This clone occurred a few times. CDR3 coding DNA: TGTGCCAGCAGCCAAACCACTTCGGGACAGCTTTATTCACCCCTCCACTTT. Translation: CASSQTTSGQLYSPLHF. The V call is TRBV3-1 (or the pseudogene TRBV3-2), the J call TRBJ1-6, with 7 bases aligning to TRBD1. The CDR3 is 17 residues long. The V gene's germline CDR1 is LGHDT and CDR2 YNNKEL (reference sequence). After removal of 2 bases from V and 8 bases from J, the junction contained 12 bases not matched to a gene.

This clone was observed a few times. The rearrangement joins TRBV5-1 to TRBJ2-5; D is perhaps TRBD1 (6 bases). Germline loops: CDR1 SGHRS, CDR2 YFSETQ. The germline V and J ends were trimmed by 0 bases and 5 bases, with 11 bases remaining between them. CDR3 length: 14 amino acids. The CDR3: CASSLGQVGETQYF. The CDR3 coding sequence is TGCGCCAGCAGCTTGGGACAGGTAGGGGAGACCCAGTACTTC.

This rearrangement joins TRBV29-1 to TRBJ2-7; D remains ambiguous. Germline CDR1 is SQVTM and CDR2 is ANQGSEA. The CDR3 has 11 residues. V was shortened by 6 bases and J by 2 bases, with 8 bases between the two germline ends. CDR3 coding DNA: TGCAGCGTCGGTTTAGCCTACGAGCAGTACTTC. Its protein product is CSVGLAYEQYF.

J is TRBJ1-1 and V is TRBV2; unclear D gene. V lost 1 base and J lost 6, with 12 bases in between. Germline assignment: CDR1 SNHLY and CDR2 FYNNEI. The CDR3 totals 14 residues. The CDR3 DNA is TGTGCCAGCAGTGAAGGGCAGGATAAGGCTGAAGCTTTCTTT. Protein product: CASSEGQDKAEAFF.